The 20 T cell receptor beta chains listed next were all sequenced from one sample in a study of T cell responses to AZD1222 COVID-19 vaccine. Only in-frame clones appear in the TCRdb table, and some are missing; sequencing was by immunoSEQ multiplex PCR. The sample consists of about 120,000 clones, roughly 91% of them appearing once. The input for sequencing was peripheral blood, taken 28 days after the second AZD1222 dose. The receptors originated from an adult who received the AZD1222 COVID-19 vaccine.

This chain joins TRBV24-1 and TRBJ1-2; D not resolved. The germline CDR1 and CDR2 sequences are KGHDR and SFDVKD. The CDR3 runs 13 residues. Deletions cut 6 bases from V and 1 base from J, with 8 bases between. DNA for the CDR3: TGTGCCACCAGTAAGGGCAGTAACTATGGCTACACCTTC. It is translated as CATSKGSNYGYTF.

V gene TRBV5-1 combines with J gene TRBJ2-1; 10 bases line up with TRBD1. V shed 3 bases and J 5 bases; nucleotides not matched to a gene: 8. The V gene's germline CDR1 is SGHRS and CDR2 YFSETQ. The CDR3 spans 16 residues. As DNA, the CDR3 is TGCGCCAGCAGCTCCGGAGACAGGGGGCGAGACAATGAGCAGTTCTTC. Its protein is CASSSGDRGRDNEQFF.

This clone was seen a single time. The CDR3 nucleotides read TGTGCCAGCAGCCGCTGGGACAGGGGGTACGAGCAGTACTTC. It yields the protein CASSRWDRGYEQYF. This chain connects TRBV28 to TRBJ2-7, with 11 bases that match TRBD1. With 6 bases clipped from V and 4 bases from J, the junction kept 5 bases outside the gene matches. Germline V CDR1 and CDR2: MDHEN, SYDVKM. The CDR3 runs to 14 residues.

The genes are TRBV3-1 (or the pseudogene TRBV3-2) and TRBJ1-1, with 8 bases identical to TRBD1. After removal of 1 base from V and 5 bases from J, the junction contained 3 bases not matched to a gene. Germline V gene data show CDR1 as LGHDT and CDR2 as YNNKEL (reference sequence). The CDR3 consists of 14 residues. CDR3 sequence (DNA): TGTGCCAGCAGCCAAGCAGGGGGCGGAACTGAAGCTTTCTTT. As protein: CASSQAGGGTEAFF.

Written as DNA, the CDR3 is TGTGCCAGTAGTATGGACGGGCAGAATCAGCCCCAGCATTTT. Residues: CASSMDGQNQPQHF. The rearrangement joins TRBV19 to TRBJ1-5, with D hard to call. Trimming stripped 3 bases from V and 4 bases from J, with 10 bases between. Germline V lookup: CDR1 LNHDA, CDR2 SQIVND (reference sequence). The CDR3 length is 14 residues.

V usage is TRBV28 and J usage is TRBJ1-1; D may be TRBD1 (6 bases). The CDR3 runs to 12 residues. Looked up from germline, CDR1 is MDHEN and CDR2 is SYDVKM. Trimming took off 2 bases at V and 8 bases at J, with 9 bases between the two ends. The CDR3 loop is CASSLLGTEAFF. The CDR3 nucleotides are TGTGCCAGCAGTTTACTCGGGACAGAAGCTTTCTTT.

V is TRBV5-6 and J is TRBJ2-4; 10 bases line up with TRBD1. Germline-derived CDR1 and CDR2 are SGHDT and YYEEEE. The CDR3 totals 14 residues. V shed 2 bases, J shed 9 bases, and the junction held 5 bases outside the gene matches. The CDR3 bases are TGTGCCAGCAGCTTTGGGACAGGGGTAGCCATTCAGTACTTC. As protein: CASSFGTGVAIQYF.

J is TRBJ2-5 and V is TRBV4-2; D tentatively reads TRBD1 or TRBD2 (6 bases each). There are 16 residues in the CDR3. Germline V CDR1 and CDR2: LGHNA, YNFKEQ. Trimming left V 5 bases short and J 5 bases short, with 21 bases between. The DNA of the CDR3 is TGTGCCAGCAGCTCCACGCTACAGGGAGGCGTGGAGACCCAGTACTTC. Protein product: CASSSTLQGGVETQYF.

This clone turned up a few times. For the CDR3, the DNA is TGTGCCAGCAGCCAAAGCGGAACGAACACCGGGGAGCTGTTTTTT. It codes for CASSQSGTNTGELFF. The chain couples TRBV9 to TRBJ2-2; a possible D gene is TRBD2 (5 bases). The ends were cut back, 4 bases at V and 0 bases at J, with 10 bases in the middle. The CDR3 is 15 residues long. Germline V gene data show CDR1 as SGDLS and CDR2 as YYNGEE.

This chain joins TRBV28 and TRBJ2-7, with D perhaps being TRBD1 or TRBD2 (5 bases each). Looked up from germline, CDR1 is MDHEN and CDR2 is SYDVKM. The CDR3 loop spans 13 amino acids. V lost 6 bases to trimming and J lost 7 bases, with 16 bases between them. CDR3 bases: TGTGCCAGCAGAACGGACGGGGCCGGGGAGCAGTACTTC. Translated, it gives CASRTDGAGEQYF.

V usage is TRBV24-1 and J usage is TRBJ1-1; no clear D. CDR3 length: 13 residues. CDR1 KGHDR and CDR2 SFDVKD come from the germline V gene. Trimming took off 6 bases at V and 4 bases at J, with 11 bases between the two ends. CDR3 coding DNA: TGTGCCACCAGTAGGTATGGCAGCACTGAAGCTTTCTTT. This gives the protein CATSRYGSTEAFF.

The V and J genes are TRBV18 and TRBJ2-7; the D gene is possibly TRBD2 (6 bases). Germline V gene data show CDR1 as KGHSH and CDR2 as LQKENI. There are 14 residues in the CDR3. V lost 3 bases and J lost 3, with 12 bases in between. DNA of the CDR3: TGTGCCAGCTCACCCACTAGCAGAGACTACGAGCAGTACTTC. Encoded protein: CASSPTSRDYEQYF.

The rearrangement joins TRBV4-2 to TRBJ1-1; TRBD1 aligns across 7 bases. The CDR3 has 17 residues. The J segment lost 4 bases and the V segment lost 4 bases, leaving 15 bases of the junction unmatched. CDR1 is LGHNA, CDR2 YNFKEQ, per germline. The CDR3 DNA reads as TGTGCCAGCAGCCTATTGGACGGAGGGGGCGATTTCACTGAAGCTTTCTTT. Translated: CASSLLDGGGDFTEAFF.

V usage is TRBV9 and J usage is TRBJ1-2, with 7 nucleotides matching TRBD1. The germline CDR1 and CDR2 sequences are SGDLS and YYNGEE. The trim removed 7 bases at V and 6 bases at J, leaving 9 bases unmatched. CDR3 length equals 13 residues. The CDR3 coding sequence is TGTGCCAGCTCTGGGCAGGGGGAAGATGGCTACACCTTC. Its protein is CASSGQGEDGYTF.

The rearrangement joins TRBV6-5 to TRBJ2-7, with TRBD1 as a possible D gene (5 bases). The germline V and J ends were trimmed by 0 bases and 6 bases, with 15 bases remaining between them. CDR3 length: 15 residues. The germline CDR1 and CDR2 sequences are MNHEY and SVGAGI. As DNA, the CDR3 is TGTGCCAGCAGTTACTCTAATGGGGCTGGCCTCGAGCAGTACTTC. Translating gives CASSYSNGAGLEQYF.

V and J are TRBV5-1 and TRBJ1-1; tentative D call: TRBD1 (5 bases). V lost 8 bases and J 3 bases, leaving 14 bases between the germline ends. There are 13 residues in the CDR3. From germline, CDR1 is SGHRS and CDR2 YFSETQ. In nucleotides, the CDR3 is TGCGCCAGACTCAGGGTGACGGACACTGAAGCTTTCTTT. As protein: CARLRVTDTEAFF. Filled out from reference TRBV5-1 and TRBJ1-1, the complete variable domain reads KAGVTQTPRYLIKTRGQQVTLSCSPISGHRSVSWYQQTPGQGLQFLFEYFSETQRNKGNFPGRFSGRQFSNSRSEMNVSTLELGDSALYLCARLRVTDTEAFFGQGTRLTVV.

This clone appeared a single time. CDR3 sequence reads: CASTPSGRGEQFF. The CDR3 nucleotides read TGTGCCAGCACCCCTAGCGGGCGGGGTGAGCAGTTCTTC. The gene calls are TRBV28 and TRBJ2-1; 8 positions match TRBD2. This CDR3 is 13 amino acids long. Germline CDR1 reads MDHEN; CDR2 reads SYDVKM. J lost 9 bases, V lost 7 bases, and 8 bases had no gene match.

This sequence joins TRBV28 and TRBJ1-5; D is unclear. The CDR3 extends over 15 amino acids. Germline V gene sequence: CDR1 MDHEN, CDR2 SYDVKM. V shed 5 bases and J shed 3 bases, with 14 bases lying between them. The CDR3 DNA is TGTGCCAGCAGTCTAACAGATCTATACAATCAGCCCCAGCATTTT. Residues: CASSLTDLYNQPQHF. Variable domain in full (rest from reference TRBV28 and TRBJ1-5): DVKVTQSSRYLVKRTGEKVFLECVQDMDHENMFWYRQDPGLGLRLIYFSYDVKMKEKGDIPEGYSVSREKKERFSLILESASTNQTSMYLCASSLTDLYNQPQHFGDGTRLSIL.

Here the CDR3 reads CASSLDWDGYTF. DNA for the CDR3: TGCGCCAGCAGCTTGGATTGGGATGGCTACACCTTC. The chain carries TRBV5-1 and TRBJ1-2; D is unresolved. Germline V CDR1 and CDR2: SGHRS, YFSETQ. V dropped 0 bases and J dropped 6 bases, with 6 bases sitting between them. CDR3 length: 12 amino acids.

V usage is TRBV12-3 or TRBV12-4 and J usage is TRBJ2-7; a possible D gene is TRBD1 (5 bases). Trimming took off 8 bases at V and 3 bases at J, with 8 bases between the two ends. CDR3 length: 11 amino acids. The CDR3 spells CASGAGYEQYF. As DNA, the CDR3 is TGTGCCAGCGGGGCAGGCTACGAGCAGTACTTC.